The source of this T cell receptor beta chain is a study of blood T cell repertoires in COVID-19. Study information: There were acute and convalescent COVID-19 samples, and they came from the United States, Italy and Spain. PBMCs, B-cell-depleted T cells, or T cells provided the cDNA or gDNA that made up the material.

Repertoires were generated with immunoSEQ multiplex PCR, while TCRdb's copy carries only in-frame clones and drops some. The table has about 78,000 clones, about 92% seen once; the top ten hold roughly 1%. V lost 1 base to trimming and J lost 1 base, with 11 bases between them. The CDR3 covers 16 residues. Germline V gene sequence: CDR1 LNHDA, CDR2 SQIVND (reference sequence). V gene TRBV19 combines with J gene TRBJ1-3; D gene unclear. The clonotype was recovered from a woman in her 50s in a cohort sampled during active COVID-19. Sequenced: peripheral blood. CDR3 nucleotides: TGTGCCAGTAGTATAGTAGGGCGGGCGTCTGGAAACACCATATATTTT. Amino acid sequence: CASSIVGRASGNTIYF.